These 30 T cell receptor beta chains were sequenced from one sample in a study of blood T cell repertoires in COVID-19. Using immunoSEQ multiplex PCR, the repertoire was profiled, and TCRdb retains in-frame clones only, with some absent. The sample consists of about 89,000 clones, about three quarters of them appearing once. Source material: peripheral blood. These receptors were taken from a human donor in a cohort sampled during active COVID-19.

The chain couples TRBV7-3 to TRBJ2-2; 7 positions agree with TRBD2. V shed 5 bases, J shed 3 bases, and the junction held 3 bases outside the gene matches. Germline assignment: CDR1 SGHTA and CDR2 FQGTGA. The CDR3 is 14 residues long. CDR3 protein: CASSPRGDTGELFF. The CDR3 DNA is TGTGCCAGCAGCCCCCGGGGGGACACCGGGGAGCTGTTTTTT.

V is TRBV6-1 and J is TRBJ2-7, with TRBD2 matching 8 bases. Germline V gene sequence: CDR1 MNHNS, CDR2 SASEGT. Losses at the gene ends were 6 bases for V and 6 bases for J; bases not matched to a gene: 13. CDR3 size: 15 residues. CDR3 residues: CASRLSSLAGPEQYF. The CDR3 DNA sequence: TGTGCCAGCAGATTGAGTTCCTTAGCGGGACCCGAGCAGTACTTC.

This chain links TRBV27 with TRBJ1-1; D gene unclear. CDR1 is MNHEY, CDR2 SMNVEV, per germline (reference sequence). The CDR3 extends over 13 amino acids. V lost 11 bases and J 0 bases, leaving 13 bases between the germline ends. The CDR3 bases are TGTGCCCCCAGGCCGGTTTTGAACACTGAAGCTTTCTTT. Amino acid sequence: CAPRPVLNTEAFF.

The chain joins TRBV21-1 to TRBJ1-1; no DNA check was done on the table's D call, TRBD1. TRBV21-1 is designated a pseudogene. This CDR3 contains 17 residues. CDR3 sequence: CASTFGRQGRRRTEAFF. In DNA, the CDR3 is TGTGCCAGCACCTTTGGGAGACAGGGGCGCCGGAGGACTGAAGCTTTCTTT.

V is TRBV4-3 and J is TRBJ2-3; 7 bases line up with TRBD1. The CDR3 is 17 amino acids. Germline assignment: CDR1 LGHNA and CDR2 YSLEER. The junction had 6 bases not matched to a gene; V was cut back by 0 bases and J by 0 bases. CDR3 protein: CASSQDAGQASTDTQYF. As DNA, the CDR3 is TGCGCCAGCAGCCAAGATGCTGGACAGGCCAGCACAGATACGCAGTATTTT.

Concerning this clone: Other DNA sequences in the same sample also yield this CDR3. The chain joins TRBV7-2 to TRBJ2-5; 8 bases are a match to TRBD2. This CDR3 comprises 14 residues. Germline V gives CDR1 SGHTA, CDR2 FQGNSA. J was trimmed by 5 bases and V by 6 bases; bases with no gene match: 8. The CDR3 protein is CASSQSGRGETQYF. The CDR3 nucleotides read TGTGCCAGCAGTCAAAGCGGGAGAGGGGAGACCCAGTACTTC.

CDR3: CASSFIREGGELFF. DNA of the CDR3: TGTGCCAGCAGCTTTATCAGGGAAGGCGGGGAGCTGTTTTTT. The rearrangement uses TRBV5-6 and TRBJ2-2, with D possibly being TRBD1 (5 bases). CDR1 is SGHDT and CDR2 is YYEEEE in the germline V gene. This CDR3 has 14 amino acids. The germline V and J ends were trimmed by 2 bases and 7 bases, with 12 bases remaining between them.

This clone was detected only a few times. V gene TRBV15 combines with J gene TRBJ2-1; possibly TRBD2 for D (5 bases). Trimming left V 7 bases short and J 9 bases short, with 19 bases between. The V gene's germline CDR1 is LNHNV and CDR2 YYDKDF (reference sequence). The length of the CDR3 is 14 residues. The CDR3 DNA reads TGTGCCACCAATCCGGCCGCTAGCATCGGTGAGCAGTTCTTC. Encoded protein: CATNPAASIGEQFF. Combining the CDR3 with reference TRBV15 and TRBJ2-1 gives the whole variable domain DAMVIQNPRYQVTQFGKPVTLSCSQTLNHNVMYWYQQKSSQAPKLLFHYYDKDFNNEADTPDNFQSRRPNTSFCFLDIRSPGLGDTAMYLCATNPAASIGEQFFGPGTRLTVL.

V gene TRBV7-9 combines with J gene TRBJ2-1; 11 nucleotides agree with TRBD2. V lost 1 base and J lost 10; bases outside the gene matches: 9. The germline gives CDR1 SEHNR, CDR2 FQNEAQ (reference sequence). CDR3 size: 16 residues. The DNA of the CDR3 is TGTGCCAGCAGCTTAGGCAGGCTAGCGGGAGGAGGGGAGCAGTTCTTC. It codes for CASSLGRLAGGGEQFF.

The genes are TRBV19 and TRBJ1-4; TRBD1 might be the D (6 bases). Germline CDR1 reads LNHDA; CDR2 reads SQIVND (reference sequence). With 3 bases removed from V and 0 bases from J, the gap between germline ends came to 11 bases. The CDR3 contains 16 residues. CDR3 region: CASSIREGATNEKLFF. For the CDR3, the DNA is TGTGCCAGTAGTATCCGGGAGGGGGCAACTAATGAAAAACTGTTTTTT.

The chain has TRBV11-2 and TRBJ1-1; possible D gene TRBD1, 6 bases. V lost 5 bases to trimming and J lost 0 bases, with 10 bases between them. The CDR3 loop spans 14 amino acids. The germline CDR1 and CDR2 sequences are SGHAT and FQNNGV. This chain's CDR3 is CASSPGTLNTEAFF. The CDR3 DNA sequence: TGTGCCAGCAGCCCCGGGACACTGAACACTGAAGCTTTCTTT. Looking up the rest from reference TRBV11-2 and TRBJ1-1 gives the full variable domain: EAGVAQSPRYKIIEKRQSVAFWCNPISGHATLYWYQQILGQGPKLLIQFQNNGVVDDSQLPKDRFSAERLKGVDSTLKIQPAKLEDSAVYLCASSPGTLNTEAFFGQGTRLTVV.

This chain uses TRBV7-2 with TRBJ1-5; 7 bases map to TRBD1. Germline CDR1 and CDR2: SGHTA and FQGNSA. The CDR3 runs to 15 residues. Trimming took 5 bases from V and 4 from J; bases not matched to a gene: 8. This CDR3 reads CASSQVGQLNQPQHF. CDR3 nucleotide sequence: TGTGCCAGCAGCCAAGTGGGACAGCTGAATCAGCCCCAGCATTTT.

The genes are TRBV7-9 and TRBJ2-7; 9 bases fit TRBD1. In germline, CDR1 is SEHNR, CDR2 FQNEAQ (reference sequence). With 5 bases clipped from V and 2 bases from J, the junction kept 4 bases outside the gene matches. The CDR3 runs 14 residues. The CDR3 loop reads CASSAGTGPYEQYF. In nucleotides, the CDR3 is TGTGCCAGCAGCGCAGGGACAGGGCCCTACGAGCAGTACTTC.

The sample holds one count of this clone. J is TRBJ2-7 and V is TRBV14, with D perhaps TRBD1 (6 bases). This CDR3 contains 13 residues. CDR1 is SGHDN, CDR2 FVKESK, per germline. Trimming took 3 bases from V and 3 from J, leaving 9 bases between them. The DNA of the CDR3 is TGTGCCAGCAGCCAGGACAGAGACTACGAGCAGTACTTC. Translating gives CASSQDRDYEQYF.

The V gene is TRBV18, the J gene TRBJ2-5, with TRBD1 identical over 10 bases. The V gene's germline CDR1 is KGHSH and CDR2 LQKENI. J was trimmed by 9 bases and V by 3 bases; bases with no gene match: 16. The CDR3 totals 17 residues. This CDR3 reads CASSPGQGTLLSVAQYF. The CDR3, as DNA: TGTGCCAGCTCACCGGGACAGGGGACCCTTCTGTCTGTCGCCCAGTACTTC.

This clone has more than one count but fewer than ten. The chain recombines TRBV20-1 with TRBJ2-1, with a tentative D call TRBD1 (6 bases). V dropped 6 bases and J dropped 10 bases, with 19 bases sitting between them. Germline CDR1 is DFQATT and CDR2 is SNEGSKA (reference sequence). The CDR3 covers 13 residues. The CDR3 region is CSASGAGVREQFF. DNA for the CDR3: TGCAGTGCCAGTGGGGCAGGGGTCCGCGAGCAGTTCTTC.

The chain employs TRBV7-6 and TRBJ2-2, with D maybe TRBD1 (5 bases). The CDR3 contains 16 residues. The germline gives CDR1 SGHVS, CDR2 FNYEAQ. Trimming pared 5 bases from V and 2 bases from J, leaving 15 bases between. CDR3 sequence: CASSRRPDSNTGELFF. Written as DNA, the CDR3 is TGTGCCAGCAGCAGGCGACCTGACAGTAACACCGGGGAGCTGTTTTTT.

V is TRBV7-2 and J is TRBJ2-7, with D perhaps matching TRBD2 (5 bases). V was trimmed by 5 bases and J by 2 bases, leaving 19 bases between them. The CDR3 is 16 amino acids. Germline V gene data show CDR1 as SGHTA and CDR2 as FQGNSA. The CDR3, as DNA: TGTGCCAGCAGCCTGGGGTGGGAGCCGATACCCTACGAGCAGTACTTC. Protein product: CASSLGWEPIPYEQYF.

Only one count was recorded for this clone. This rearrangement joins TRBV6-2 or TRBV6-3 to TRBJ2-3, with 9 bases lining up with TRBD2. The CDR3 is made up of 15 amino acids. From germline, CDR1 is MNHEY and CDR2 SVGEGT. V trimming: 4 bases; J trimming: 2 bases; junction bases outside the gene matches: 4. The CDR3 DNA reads TGTGCCAGCAGTTTCACTAGCGGGTCCACAGATACGCAGTATTTT. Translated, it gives CASSFTSGSTDTQYF.

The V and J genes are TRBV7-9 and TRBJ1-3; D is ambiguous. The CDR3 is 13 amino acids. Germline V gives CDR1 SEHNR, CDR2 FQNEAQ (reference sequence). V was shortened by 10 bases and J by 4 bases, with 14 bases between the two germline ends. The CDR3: CAIPTEAGNTIYF. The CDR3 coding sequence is TGTGCCATCCCTACGGAAGCGGGAAACACCATATATTTT.

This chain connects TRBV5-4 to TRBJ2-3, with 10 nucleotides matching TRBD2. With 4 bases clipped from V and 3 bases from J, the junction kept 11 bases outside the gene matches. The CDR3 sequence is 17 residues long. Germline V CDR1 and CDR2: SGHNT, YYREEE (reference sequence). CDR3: CASSRSRGTSVTDTQYF. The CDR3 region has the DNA TGTGCCAGCAGCCGGAGTAGGGGGACTAGCGTTACAGATACGCAGTATTTT.

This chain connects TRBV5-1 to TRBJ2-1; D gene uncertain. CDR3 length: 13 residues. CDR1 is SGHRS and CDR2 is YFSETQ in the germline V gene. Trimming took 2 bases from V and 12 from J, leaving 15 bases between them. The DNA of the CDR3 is TGCGCCAGCAGCTTAGAGGATGCAATGAGGCAGTTCTTC. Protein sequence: CASSLEDAMRQFF.

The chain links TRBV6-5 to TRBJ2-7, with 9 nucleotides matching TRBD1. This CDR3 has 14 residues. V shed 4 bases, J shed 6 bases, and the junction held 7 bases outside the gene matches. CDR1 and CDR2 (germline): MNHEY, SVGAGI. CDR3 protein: CASSLRTGESEQYF. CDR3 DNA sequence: TGTGCCAGCAGTTTGAGGACAGGGGAGAGCGAGCAGTACTTC.

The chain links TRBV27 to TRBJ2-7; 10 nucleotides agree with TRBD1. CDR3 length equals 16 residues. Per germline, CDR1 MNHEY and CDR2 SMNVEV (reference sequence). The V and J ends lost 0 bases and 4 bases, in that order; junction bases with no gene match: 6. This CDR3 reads CASSLSGTGARYEQYF. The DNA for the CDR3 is TGTGCCAGCAGTTTATCTGGGACAGGGGCCCGTTACGAGCAGTACTTC.

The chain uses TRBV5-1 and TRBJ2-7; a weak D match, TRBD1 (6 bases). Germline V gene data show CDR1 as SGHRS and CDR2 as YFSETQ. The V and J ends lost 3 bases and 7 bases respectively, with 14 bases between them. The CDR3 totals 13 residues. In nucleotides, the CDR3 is TGCGCCAGCAGCTCAACCCTTGACAGGGAGCAGTACTTC. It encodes CASSSTLDREQYF.

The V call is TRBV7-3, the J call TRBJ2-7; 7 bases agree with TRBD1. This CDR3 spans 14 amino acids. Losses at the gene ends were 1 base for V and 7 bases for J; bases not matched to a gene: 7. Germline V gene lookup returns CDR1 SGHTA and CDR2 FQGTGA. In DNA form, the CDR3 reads TGTGCCAGCAGCTTAATAGGGGGCAACGGTGAGCAGTACTTC. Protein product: CASSLIGGNGEQYF. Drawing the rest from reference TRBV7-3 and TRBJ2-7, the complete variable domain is GAGVSQTPSNKVTEKGKYVELRCDPISGHTALYWYRQSLGQGPEFLIYFQGTGAADDSGLPNDRFFAVRPEGSVSTLKIQRTERGDSAVYLCASSLIGGNGEQYFGPGTRLTVT.

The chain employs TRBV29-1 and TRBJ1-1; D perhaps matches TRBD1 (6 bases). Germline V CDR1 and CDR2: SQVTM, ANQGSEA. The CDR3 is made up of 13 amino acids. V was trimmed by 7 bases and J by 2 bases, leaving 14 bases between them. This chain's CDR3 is CSATRGGNTEAFF. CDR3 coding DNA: TGCAGCGCCACAAGAGGGGGTAACACTGAAGCTTTCTTT.

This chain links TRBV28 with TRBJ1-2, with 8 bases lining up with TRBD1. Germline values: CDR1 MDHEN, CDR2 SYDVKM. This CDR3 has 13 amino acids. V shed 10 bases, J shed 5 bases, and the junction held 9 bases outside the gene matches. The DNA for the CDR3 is TGTGCCACCGTGGACAGGGAGACGTATGGCTACACCTTC. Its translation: CATVDRETYGYTF.

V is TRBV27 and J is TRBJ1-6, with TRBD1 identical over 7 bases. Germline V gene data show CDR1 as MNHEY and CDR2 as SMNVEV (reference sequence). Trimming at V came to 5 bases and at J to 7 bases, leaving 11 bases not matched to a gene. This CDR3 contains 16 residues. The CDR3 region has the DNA TGTGCCAGCAGTCAATCAGGGACAGTGATAAATTCACCCCTCCACTTT. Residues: CASSQSGTVINSPLHF.

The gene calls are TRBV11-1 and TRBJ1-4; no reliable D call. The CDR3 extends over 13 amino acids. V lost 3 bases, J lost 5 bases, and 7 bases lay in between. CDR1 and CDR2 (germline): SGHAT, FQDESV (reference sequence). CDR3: CASSLNGNEKLFF. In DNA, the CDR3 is TGTGCCAGCAGCTTGAACGGGAATGAAAAACTGTTTTTT.